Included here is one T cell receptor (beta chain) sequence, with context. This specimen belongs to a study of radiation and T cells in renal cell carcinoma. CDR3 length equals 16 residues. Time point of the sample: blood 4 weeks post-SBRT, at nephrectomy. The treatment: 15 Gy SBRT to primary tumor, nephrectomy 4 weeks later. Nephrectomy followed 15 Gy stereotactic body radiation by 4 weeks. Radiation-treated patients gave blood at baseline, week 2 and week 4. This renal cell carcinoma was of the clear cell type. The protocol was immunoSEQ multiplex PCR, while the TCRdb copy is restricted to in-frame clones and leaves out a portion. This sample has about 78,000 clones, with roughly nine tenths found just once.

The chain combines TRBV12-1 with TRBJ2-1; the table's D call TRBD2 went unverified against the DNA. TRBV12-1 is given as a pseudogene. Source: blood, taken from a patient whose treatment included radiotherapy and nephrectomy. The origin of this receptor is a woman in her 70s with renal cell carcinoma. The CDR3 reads CASSFEAGALSNEQFF. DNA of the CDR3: TGTGCCAGCAGCTTCGAAGCGGGGGCCCTTAGTAATGAGCAGTTCTTC.